This T cell receptor beta chain was recovered during a study of cytomegalovirus exposure and HLA in healthy donors. Study-level points and caveats: The investigators catalogued 160 or so TCR beta chains as cytomegalovirus-associated. Analysis was carried out at a later point, and it linked a missense DCLRE1C variant to TCR beta V- and J-gene trimming.

This clone showed up just once. Its antigen remains unknown. A multiplex PCR was run with 60 Vbeta primers and 13 Jbeta primers. Clones were sequenced by immunoSEQ multiplex PCR, and TCRdb holds only the in-frame ones, with some missing. The table shows tens of thousands of clones, with 80% to 90% occurring only once. The CDR3 covers 13 residues. Germline V gives CDR1 SGHVS, CDR2 FQNEAQ. V shed 5 bases and J shed 1 base, with 3 bases lying between them. V gene TRBV7-8 combines with J gene TRBJ2-6; D is undetermined. The source material was PBMCs. The receptor was isolated from a woman in her 30s in good health and CMV-seronegative. CDR3: CASSRSGANVLTF. The CDR3 region has the DNA TGTGCCAGCAGCCGGTCTGGGGCCAACGTCCTGACTTTC. The variable domain in full, with the rest retrieved from reference TRBV7-8 and TRBJ2-6, is GAGVSQSPRYKVAKRGQDVALRCDPISGHVSLFWYQQALGQGPEFLTYFQNEAQLDKSGLPSDRFFAERPEGSVSTLKIQRTQQEDSAVYLCASSRSGANVLTFGAGSRLTVL.